What follows are 15 T cell receptor beta chains derived from one specimen sequenced in a study of naive CD8 T cells in extremely preterm neonates. Using immunoSEQ multiplex PCR, the repertoire was profiled, and TCRdb retains in-frame clones only, with some absent. Of about 7,900 clones listed, approximately 97% were seen once; the top ten hold 2.8%. Sequencing used naive CD8+ T cells from blood. The origin of the receptors is a human donor in good health.

This sequence joins TRBV27 and TRBJ2-6; no firm D call. Germline CDR1 and CDR2: MNHEY and SMNVEV (reference sequence). CDR3 length: 15 residues. With 5 bases removed from V and 0 bases from J, the gap between germline ends came to 8 bases. The CDR3, as DNA: TGTGCCAGCAGTCCCCAGGACTCTGGGGCCAACGTCCTGACTTTC. Translated: CASSPQDSGANVLTF.

V gene TRBV7-8 combines with J gene TRBJ1-1; D is possibly TRBD1 (5 bases). The CDR3 sequence is 16 residues long. V shed 2 bases and J shed 3 bases, with 16 bases lying between them. Germline V gene lookup returns CDR1 SGHVS and CDR2 FQNEAQ. The CDR3 spells CASSLLGRGLDTEAFF. DNA of the CDR3: TGTGCCAGCAGCTTACTGGGAAGGGGATTGGACACTGAAGCTTTCTTT.

This clone is a singleton in its sample. V gene TRBV7-9 combines with J gene TRBJ2-3; the match to TRBD1 covers 7 bases. After removal of 5 bases from V and 0 bases from J, the junction contained 2 bases not matched to a gene. Germline V gives CDR1 SEHNR, CDR2 FQNEAQ (reference sequence). The CDR3 has 14 amino acids. Here the CDR3 reads CASSPGQSTDTQYF. The CDR3 bases are TGTGCCAGCAGCCCGGGACAGAGCACAGATACGCAGTATTTT.

The rearrangement joins TRBV27 to TRBJ2-5; TRBD2 agrees at 11 bases. Losses at the gene ends were 2 bases for V and 1 base for J; bases not matched to a gene: 0. The CDR3 sequence is 15 residues long. CDR1 and CDR2 (germline): MNHEY, SMNVEV (reference sequence). This chain's CDR3 is CASSLGTSGQETQYF. DNA for the CDR3: TGTGCCAGCAGTTTAGGGACTAGCGGCCAAGAGACCCAGTACTTC.

The J gene is TRBJ2-1, the V gene TRBV27; D is possibly TRBD2 (6 bases). V was pared by 2 bases and J by 1 base, with 15 bases between. This CDR3 spans 17 amino acids. CDR1 and CDR2 (germline): MNHEY, SMNVEV (reference sequence). CDR3 in amino acids: CASSLKEGRASYNEQFF. The CDR3 nucleotides read TGTGCCAGCAGTTTAAAGGAGGGCAGGGCTTCCTACAATGAGCAGTTCTTC.

J is TRBJ2-7 and V is TRBV15; 11 bases align to TRBD1. This CDR3 region has 15 residues. The V segment lost 3 bases and the J segment 1 base; nucleotides outside the gene matches: 2. The germline V gene encodes CDR1 LNHNV and CDR2 YYDKDF (reference sequence). Here the CDR3 reads CATSRDRGLSYEQYF. In DNA form, the CDR3 reads TGTGCCACCAGCAGGGACAGGGGGCTTTCCTACGAGCAGTACTTC.

The chain employs TRBV10-3 and TRBJ2-5; possibly TRBD1 for D (6 bases). This CDR3 has 14 residues. Trimming took off 3 bases at V and 2 bases at J, with 10 bases between the two ends. Germline V gene lookup returns CDR1 ENHRY and CDR2 SYGVKD. CDR3 in DNA: TGTGCCATCAGTGATTTGGGGGCTCAAGAGACCCAGTACTTC. Translation gives CAISDLGAQETQYF.

This chain links TRBV4-1 with TRBJ2-7; D is unclear. V lost 0 bases and J 2 bases, leaving 11 bases between the germline ends. The CDR3 has 15 residues. Germline V gene sequence: CDR1 MGHRA, CDR2 YSYEKL. Written as DNA, the CDR3 is TGCGCCAGCAGCCAAGAGGAGAGTTTAACCTACGAGCAGTACTTC. Protein: CASSQEESLTYEQYF.

This clone has a single count. V gene TRBV4-1 combines with J gene TRBJ2-1, with 10 bases identical to TRBD2. Germline CDR1 reads MGHRA; CDR2 reads YSYEKL. V lost 4 bases, J lost 9 bases, and 15 bases stayed unmatched. The CDR3 spans 17 residues. CDR3 sequence (DNA): TGCGCCAGCAGCCTACTCTTACGGACTAGCGGATTGATTGAGCAGTTCTTC. Encoded protein: CASSLLLRTSGLIEQFF.

The rearrangement uses TRBV4-3 and TRBJ2-1, with TRBD1 as a possible D gene (5 bases). Trimming pared 1 base from V and 2 bases from J, leaving 12 bases between. The CDR3 loop spans 16 amino acids. The germline gives CDR1 LGHNA, CDR2 YSLEER. The CDR3 sequence is CASSQAPRQPYNEQFF. The CDR3 DNA sequence: TGCGCCAGCAGCCAAGCCCCGAGACAGCCCTACAATGAGCAGTTCTTC.

The V and J genes are TRBV9 and TRBJ2-1; 9 bases map to TRBD2. Unmatched junction bases numbered 12, after V lost 0 bases and J lost 2 bases. This CDR3 contains 19 residues. Germline-derived CDR1 and CDR2 are SGDLS and YYNGEE. CDR3 coding DNA: TGTGCCAGCAGCGTAGAGGGGAGCCGGGCGGGAGGGGCCTACAATGAGCAGTTCTTC. Translating it yields CASSVEGSRAGGAYNEQFF.

The chain couples TRBV11-1 to TRBJ2-7; D might be TRBD1 (6 bases). This CDR3 is 17 amino acids long. With 0 bases removed from V and 5 bases from J, the gap between germline ends came to 20 bases. Per the germline V gene, CDR1 is SGHAT and CDR2 is FQDESV (reference sequence). CDR3 residues: CASSLAVRTAGVDEQYF. CDR3 nucleotides: TGTGCCAGCAGCTTAGCTGTACGGACAGCCGGAGTGGACGAGCAGTACTTC.

The genes are TRBV28 and TRBJ1-1; 9 bases fit TRBD1. This CDR3 comprises 19 residues. Germline CDR1 is MDHEN and CDR2 is SYDVKM. With V trimmed by 5 bases and J by 4 bases, 20 bases remained unmatched. DNA of the CDR3: TGTGCCAGCAGTCCCAAGCGGCGGCCGGGACAGGGAGGGGGCACTGAAGCTTTCTTT. Encoded protein: CASSPKRRPGQGGGTEAFF.

The genes are TRBV19 and TRBJ2-1; 8 bases are shared with TRBD2. V trimming: 5 bases; J trimming: 7 bases; junction bases outside the gene matches: 19. CDR3 size: 18 residues. Germline lookup yields CDR1 LNHDA and CDR2 SQIVND (reference sequence). The CDR3 reads CASSPHYPGGPVGNEQFF. The CDR3 bases are TGTGCCAGTAGTCCCCATTATCCGGGGGGGCCGGTAGGTAATGAGCAGTTCTTC. The variable domain in full, with the rest retrieved from reference TRBV19 and TRBJ2-1, is DGGITQSPKYLFRKEGQNVTLSCEQNLNHDAMYWYRQDPGQGLRLIYYSQIVNDFQKGDIAEGYSVSREKKESFPLTVTSAQKNPTAFYLCASSPHYPGGPVGNEQFFGPGTRLTVL.

This rearrangement joins TRBV4-3 to TRBJ2-3; perhaps TRBD1 as D (6 bases). Germline values: CDR1 LGHNA, CDR2 YSLEER. CDR3 length: 17 amino acids. V was pared by 5 bases and J by 4 bases, with 22 bases between. Here the CDR3 reads CASSERRGGEFADTQYF. DNA of the CDR3: TGCGCCAGCAGCGAGAGGCGAGGGGGAGAGTTCGCAGATACGCAGTATTTT.